This T cell receptor (beta chain) derives from a study of blood T cell repertoires in COVID-19 (dated by TCRdb to 2020 to 2021). Concerning the study at large: Collaborator samples came from the United States, Italy and Spain and covered acute and convalescent phases of COVID-19. The material from the prospective study consisted of cDNA or gDNA derived from T cells, B-cell-depleted T cells, or PBMCs. Deeply sampled blood TCRbeta repertoires from subjects exposed to, actively infected with, or recovered from COVID-19 were included in the dataset. Samples were obtained from the ongoing ImmuneRACE study (first 160 participants) and from about 1,300 subjects provided by 6 global collaborators. Where HLA class I and class II types were available, the types were taken from metadata supplied by the sample provider, not from assay-based typing. The repertoires were released in a freely available public database meant as a resource for research on the immune response to SARS-CoV-2. The sample metadata nearly always contained a de-identified subject ID, COVID-19 status, age in years and sex. General study outcomes and caveats: The quantity of clinical and demographic metadata differed by source and by participant and was supplied without curation.

To note about this clone: Its cognate antigen has yet to be identified. Per-base qualities were not stored, and no clone one base away is much larger.

In the prospective study, participants were about 18 to 100 years old, resided in about two dozen geographic areas of the United States, and were enrolled through a virtual design. In the prospective study, cohorts were assigned on the basis of participant-reported clinical history obtained from a screening survey and a study questionnaire. Exposed participants were defined as having been in contact with someone with a PCR-confirmed or clinician-diagnosed COVID-19 case within 2 weeks of study entry. Each participant in the prospective study had whole blood, serum and a nasopharyngeal or oropharyngeal swab collected by mobile phlebotomists. Additional blood draws and questionnaires over an approximately 2-month period could optionally be provided by prospective study participants. Blood samples from the prospective study were shipped frozen or at room temperature prior to DNA extraction. V loses 0 bases of germline sequence and J loses 2 bases, and the interval between the two ends is 12 bases. The germline V gene sets CDR1 to SGHTS and CDR2 to YDEGEE. The CDR3 starts with the cysteine, ends with the phenylalanine, and has 16 residues. Of the read, only the CDR3 DNA is kept; its 48 bases are in frame from base 1.

TCRbeta CDR3 regions were amplified from genomic DNA using the immunoSEQ Assay, a bias-controlled multiplex PCR. The authors' pipeline ran thus. The number of nucleated cells in each sample was estimated by amplification of reference gene primers within the assay. Sequence reads were collapsed and filtered to measure the absolute abundance of every unique TCRbeta CDR3 rearrangement. For each sample, productive Simpson clonality was calculated by taking the square root of Simpson's diversity index across productive rearrangements. TCRdb obtained this table from immuneACCESS and retained in-frame rearrangements with V and J assigned. These tables miss some clones; where compared with another copy, unresolved V genes account for less than half of the shortfall, and the remainder is unexplained. From that table come the V and J calls and clone size; the DNA was used to work out D and trimming. This sample gives a few hundred thousand clones in total; around 89% of them show up just once. The ten largest clones represent roughly 15% of the sample.

The sample was PBMCs or T cells enriched from blood (not recorded which). The V gene is TRBV5-8 and the J gene is TRBJ1-3; TRBD1 is possibly the D segment (5 matching bases). The origin of this receptor is a man aged 25-40 years who had been exposed to COVID-19. In nucleotide form, the sequence is TGTGCCAGCAGCTTGGGGGGGGGATCGGCTGGAAACACCATATATTTT. Its protein is CASSLGGGSAGNTIYF. With the rest looked up from the reference TRBV5-8 and TRBJ1-3 genes rather than sequenced, the full variable domain is EAGVTQSPTHLIKTRGQQATLRCSPISGHTSVYWYQQALGLGLQFLLWYDEGEERNRGNFPPRFSGRQFPNYSSELNVNALELEDSALYLCASSLGGGSAGNTIYFGEGSWLTVV.